The 23 T cell receptor beta chains below all came from one sample that was sequenced in a study of blood T cell repertoires in COVID-19 (TCRdb year 2020). Receptor amplification or capture employed the immunoSEQ multiplex PCR assay. This immuneACCESS table, as held by TCRdb, lists in-frame sequences with V and J called but not all clones. Of the missing ones, under half trace to an unresolved V gene in checked studies; the others have no known cause. A total of roughly 46,000 clones appear in this sample, about 88% of them only once. The top ten clonotypes cover approximately 3.1% of the sample. The sequencing sample was made of PBMCs or T cells enriched from blood (not recorded which). The receptors derive from a woman aged 45 to 65 who had recovered from COVID-19.

For the CDR3, the DNA is TGCAGTGCTAGTAATGTCCAGGCGAGCTATGGCTACACCTTC. This gives the protein CSASNVQASYGYTF. The rearrangement joins TRBV20-1 to TRBJ1-2, with D uncertain. Trimming removed 3 bases from V and 4 bases from J, with 15 bases in between. The CDR3 has 14 amino acids. Looked up from germline, CDR1 is DFQATT and CDR2 is SNEGSKA (reference sequence).

The chain employs TRBV4-2 and TRBJ2-5, with D perhaps TRBD2 (6 bases). The CDR3 length is 14 residues. V was clipped by 0 bases and J by 5 bases, with 10 bases between them. CDR1 is LGHNA, CDR2 YNFKEQ, per germline. Here the CDR3 DNA reads TGTGCCAGCAGCCAAGATTTACGGGAGGAGACCCAGTACTTC. Protein: CASSQDLREETQYF.

The rearrangement links TRBV7-2 to TRBJ1-5; D is unresolved. The ends were cut back, 5 bases at V and 4 bases at J, with 15 bases in the middle. Germline loops: CDR1 SGHTA, CDR2 FQGNSA. The CDR3 covers 15 residues. In DNA, the CDR3 is TGTGCCAGCAGCCCACAAGGAGGGCCTAATCAGCCCCAGCATTTT. Protein sequence: CASSPQGGPNQPQHF.

The chain employs TRBV7-9 and TRBJ1-1, with TRBD1 as a possible D gene (5 bases). Trimming pared 3 bases from V and 5 bases from J, leaving 13 bases between. This CDR3 is built from 14 residues. Germline values: CDR1 SEHNR, CDR2 FQNEAQ (reference sequence). Written as DNA, the CDR3 is TGTGCCAGCAGCTTGAGGGGACTTTATACTGAAGCTTTCTTT. Translation: CASSLRGLYTEAFF.

This clone was recorded only once. The J gene is TRBJ1-2, the V gene TRBV28; 9 bases fit TRBD1. Germline V gives CDR1 MDHEN, CDR2 SYDVKM. The CDR3 has 14 residues. J gave up 6 bases and V 5 bases, and 7 bases lay outside the gene matches. CDR3 residues: CASSTTGGQHGYTF. DNA of the CDR3: TGTGCCAGCAGTACGACAGGGGGACAACATGGCTACACCTTC.

This rearrangement joins TRBV30 to TRBJ1-6; D is undetermined. V lost 5 bases and J lost 7, with 15 bases in between. Looked up from germline, CDR1 is GTSNPN and CDR2 is SVGIG (reference sequence). CDR3 size: 14 residues. The CDR3: CAWHSREGNSPLHF. The CDR3 coding sequence is TGTGCCTGGCACTCACGGGAAGGGAATTCACCCCTCCACTTT.

This sequence joins TRBV7-2 and TRBJ2-3; D is ambiguous. Germline CDR1 SGHTA, CDR2 FQGNSA. V lost 2 bases and J lost 0, with 9 bases in between. CDR3 size: 15 residues. The DNA of the CDR3 is TGTGCCAGCAGCTTAAGGCAGGAAAGCACAGATACGCAGTATTTT. Protein product: CASSLRQESTDTQYF.

V is TRBV24-1 and J is TRBJ2-3, with 10 nucleotides matching TRBD2. Germline lookup yields CDR1 KGHDR and CDR2 SFDVKD. V lost 4 bases, J lost 5 bases, and 5 bases stayed unmatched. The CDR3 is 15 residues long. This chain's CDR3 is CATSETSGIGDTQYF. The DNA for the CDR3 is TGTGCCACCAGTGAAACTAGCGGGATTGGAGATACGCAGTATTTT.

The chain recombines TRBV11-2 with TRBJ2-3; weak D call: TRBD1 (6 bases). The ends were cut back, 5 bases at V and 6 bases at J, with 21 bases in the middle. Germline V gene data show CDR1 as SGHAT and CDR2 as FQNNGV. This CDR3 has 16 residues. The CDR3 region is CASSPSGGYGWDTQYF. CDR3 nucleotide sequence: TGTGCCAGCAGCCCCAGTGGGGGCTACGGGTGGGATACGCAGTATTTT.

J is TRBJ2-5 and V is TRBV7-9; 9 bases map to TRBD2. The CDR3 consists of 15 residues. Germline V gives CDR1 SEHNR, CDR2 FQNEAQ (reference sequence). V was clipped by 4 bases and J by 4 bases; unmatched bases: 7. CDR3 protein: CASSSSLAGRETQYF. CDR3 DNA: TGTGCCAGCAGCTCCAGTCTAGCGGGACGAGAGACCCAGTACTTC.

The chain employs TRBV25-1 and TRBJ1-2; 9 bases are a match to TRBD1. The trim removed 3 bases at V and 4 bases at J, leaving 3 bases unmatched. Germline V gives CDR1 MGHDK, CDR2 SYGVNS. The CDR3 runs to 14 residues. The DNA of the CDR3 is TGTGCCAGCAGTGAGGGACAGGGCCGCTATGGCTACACCTTC. Amino acid sequence: CASSEGQGRYGYTF.

V usage is TRBV30 and J usage is TRBJ1-6; D is unclear. CDR1 is GTSNPN, CDR2 SVGIG, per germline (reference sequence). The V end was cut by 0 bases, the J end by 6 bases, with 9 bases between. The CDR3 consists of 14 residues. The CDR3 here is CAWSVSRFNSPLHF. As DNA, the CDR3 is TGTGCCTGGAGTGTATCCAGATTTAATTCACCCCTCCACTTT.

Regarding this clone: At one of its ends the junction is not consistent with the germline gene, which may arise from a read error. The V call is TRBV7-7, the J call TRBJ2-1; 11 nucleotides match TRBD2. CDR3 length equals 15 residues. Germline lookup yields CDR1 SSHAT and CDR2 FNYEAQ (reference sequence). Here the CDR3 reads CASSPGTSGHNEQFF. The CDR3 DNA reads as TGTGCTAGCAGCCCCGGGACTAGCGGTCACAATGAGCAGTTCTTC. The full variable domain, rest sourced from reference TRBV7-7 and TRBJ2-1, is GAGVSQSPRYKVTKRGQDVTLRCDPISSHATLYWYQQALGQGPEFLTYFNYEAQPDKSGLPSDRFSAERPEGSISTLTIQRTEQRDSAMYRCASSPGTSGHNEQFFGPGTRLTVL.

The chain is built from TRBV7-2 and TRBJ1-1; 8 nucleotides align to TRBD1. Germline V gene sequence: CDR1 SGHTA, CDR2 FQGNSA. V shed 5 bases and J 8 bases; nucleotides not matched to a gene: 7. This CDR3 is 13 amino acids long. Written as DNA, the CDR3 is TGTGCCAGCAGCCCCCAGGACAGGGCCGAAGCTTTCTTT. It encodes CASSPQDRAEAFF.

The chain is built from TRBV6-2 or TRBV6-3 and TRBJ2-1; the match to TRBD2 covers 15 bases. Trimming cost V 4 bases and J 1 base; bases outside gene matches: 8. Germline V gene sequence: CDR1 MNHEY, CDR2 SVGEGT. The CDR3 contains 19 residues. The CDR3 sequence is CASSSPSGTSGGSYNEQFF. The CDR3 nucleotides read TGTGCCAGCAGTTCTCCTTCCGGGACTAGCGGGGGGTCCTACAATGAGCAGTTCTTC.

This chain links TRBV2 with TRBJ1-5; D ambiguous. Trimming removed 4 bases at V and 2 bases at J, with 9 bases between. This CDR3 comprises 14 residues. Per germline, CDR1 SNHLY and CDR2 FYNNEI. The CDR3 reads CASSAGFGNQPQHF. CDR3 bases: TGTGCCAGCAGTGCGGGGTTTGGCAATCAGCCCCAGCATTTT.

The chain carries TRBV7-8 and TRBJ2-3, with 10 bases lining up with TRBD2. Germline CDR1 reads SGHVS; CDR2 reads FQNEAQ. The V segment lost 5 bases and the J segment 2 bases; nucleotides outside the gene matches: 7. The CDR3 loop spans 16 amino acids. The CDR3: CASSERLAGITDTQYF. DNA of the CDR3: TGTGCCAGCAGCGAACGACTAGCGGGTATCACAGATACGCAGTATTTT.

The chain has TRBV6-5 and TRBJ1-1; D perhaps matches TRBD1 (6 bases). This CDR3 has 14 amino acids. The germline gives CDR1 MNHEY, CDR2 SVGAGI. Trimming took 5 bases from V and 1 from J, leaving 11 bases between them. The DNA of the CDR3 is TGTGCCAGCAGTCACAGGGTCGCGAACACTGAAGCTTTCTTT. Its protein is CASSHRVANTEAFF.

The chain links TRBV6-1 to TRBJ2-3, with 8 bases that match TRBD1. Germline assignment: CDR1 MNHNS and CDR2 SASEGT. The CDR3 loop spans 16 amino acids. J lost 1 base, V lost 2 bases, and 5 bases had no gene match. The CDR3 region has the DNA TGTGCCAGCAGTGAATTCTTGGACAGGGGCACAGATACGCAGTATTTT. This encodes CASSEFLDRGTDTQYF.

The chain couples TRBV6-5 to TRBJ2-7; 8 bases are a match to TRBD2. CDR1 is MNHEY, CDR2 SVGAGI, per germline. The CDR3 extends over 14 amino acids. J was trimmed by 3 bases and V by 5 bases; bases with no gene match: 6. CDR3 nucleotides: TGTGCCAGCAGTCCCGGGACTAGGGGCTACGAGCAGTACTTC. Protein sequence: CASSPGTRGYEQYF.

This rearrangement joins TRBV3-1 (or the pseudogene TRBV3-2) to TRBJ1-2; maybe TRBD1 (6 bases). V was clipped by 5 bases and J by 1 base, with 23 bases between them. From germline, CDR1 is LGHDT and CDR2 YNNKEL (reference sequence). The CDR3 covers 18 residues. CDR3 sequence reads: CASSKSGTSGSFNYGYTF. For the CDR3, the DNA is TGTGCCAGCAGCAAATCCGGGACATCGGGCTCGTTTAACTATGGCTACACCTTC.

The V call is TRBV29-1, the J call TRBJ1-2, with D possibly being TRBD1 (6 bases). Trimming took 7 bases from V and 7 from J, leaving 16 bases between them. CDR1 is SQVTM, CDR2 ANQGSEA, per germline. The CDR3 has 12 residues. CDR3 in DNA: TGCAGCGCCCTATGGGGGACAATTGGCTACACCTTC. Its protein is CSALWGTIGYTF.

V usage is TRBV18 and J usage is TRBJ2-1, with D perhaps matching TRBD2 (6 bases). The CDR3 totals 18 residues. Germline V lookup: CDR1 KGHSH, CDR2 LQKENI. Trimming removed 1 base from V and 0 bases from J, with 16 bases in between. In nucleotides, the CDR3 is TGTGCCAGCTCACCACAATCCGGGAGCGCCAGCTCCTACAATGAGCAGTTCTTC. This gives the protein CASSPQSGSASSYNEQFF.